The 9 T cell receptor beta chains below all came from one sample that was sequenced in a study of cytomegalovirus exposure and HLA in healthy donors. Primers for the PCR totalled 60 Vbeta and 13 Jbeta. Data came from immunoSEQ multiplex PCR; TCRdb stores just in-frame clones and leaves some out. The sample includes some 170,000 clones, approximately 80% of them seen just once. What was sequenced was PBMCs. The receptors come from a man younger than 35 in good health and CMV-seropositive.

The chain carries TRBV5-4 and TRBJ1-4, with D unresolved. The V gene lost 3 bases and the J gene lost 0 bases, with 9 bases spanning the gap. CDR3 length equals 15 residues. Germline CDR1 reads SGHNT; CDR2 reads YYREEE (reference sequence). The CDR3 region has the DNA TGTGCCAGCAGCTATAGTCAAGCAACTAATGAAAAACTGTTTTTT. As protein: CASSYSQATNEKLFF.

V gene TRBV27 combines with J gene TRBJ1-2; maybe TRBD1 (5 bases). The CDR3 consists of 13 residues. CDR1 is MNHEY, CDR2 SMNVEV, per germline (reference sequence). Trimming removed 3 bases at V and 4 bases at J, with 9 bases between. The CDR3 reads CASSLTASYGYTF. CDR3 DNA sequence: TGTGCCAGCAGTTTGACAGCCAGCTATGGCTACACCTTC.

In DNA form, the CDR3 reads TGTGCCAGCAGCTTACCGACCCGGTGGGGAGATGGTAACACCATATATTTT. Protein sequence: CASSLPTRWGDGNTIYF. The rearrangement links TRBV7-8 to TRBJ1-3; D is unresolved. Germline V gene sequence: CDR1 SGHVS, CDR2 FQNEAQ. Trimming left V 2 bases short and J 7 bases short, with 21 bases between. The CDR3 has 17 residues.

To note about this clone: One junction end does not reproduce the germline sequence, and a read error may be involved. V and J are TRBV7-9 and TRBJ2-5; 9 bases align to TRBD2. This CDR3 spans 17 amino acids. Per germline, CDR1 SEHNR and CDR2 FQNEAQ (reference sequence). For the CDR3, the DNA is TGTTCCAGCAGCTTAAGAGGATTAGCGGGAGTTCAAGAGACCCAGTACTTC. Translation gives CSSSLRGLAGVQETQYF.

V is TRBV7-9 and J is TRBJ1-4, with TRBD1 identical over 7 bases. CDR3 length: 15 amino acids. CDR1 is SEHNR, CDR2 FQNEAQ, per germline (reference sequence). V lost 3 bases to trimming and J lost 5 bases; unmatched junction nucleotides: 6. The CDR3: CASSFQGEANEKLFF. The DNA of the CDR3 is TGTGCCAGCAGCTTTCAGGGGGAGGCCAATGAAAAACTGTTTTTT.

CDR3: CAGLQESSYNEQFF. CDR3 DNA sequence: TGTGCCGGTTTACAAGAAAGCTCCTACAATGAGCAGTTCTTC. The chain links TRBV2 to TRBJ2-1; no clear D gene. CDR3 size: 14 residues. The germline V and J ends were trimmed by 11 bases and 0 bases, with 14 bases remaining between them. Per the germline V gene, CDR1 is SNHLY and CDR2 is FYNNEI.

The V gene is TRBV18, the J gene TRBJ2-3; perhaps TRBD2 as D (5 bases). Germline V gene sequence: CDR1 KGHSH, CDR2 LQKENI. V lost 4 bases, J lost 0 bases, and 14 bases lay in between. The length of the CDR3 is 16 residues. Written as DNA, the CDR3 is TGTGCCAGCTCACAAATACCCGGCGGGAGCACAGATACGCAGTATTTT. It translates to CASSQIPGGSTDTQYF.

V usage is TRBV6-6 and J usage is TRBJ2-7; weak D call: TRBD2 (7 bases). The CDR3 sequence is 15 residues long. V was pared by 4 bases and J by 6 bases, with 19 bases between. Germline assignment: CDR1 MNHNY and CDR2 SVGAGI (reference sequence). CDR3 amino acids: CASSWEGGDIGEQYF. The DNA for the CDR3 is TGTGCCAGCAGTTGGGAGGGGGGGGACATAGGCGAGCAGTACTTC.

The rearrangement uses TRBV4-3 and TRBJ2-2, with D unclear. This CDR3 spans 17 amino acids. CDR1 and CDR2 (germline): LGHNA, YSLEER. V gave up 3 bases and J gave up 0 bases, with 14 bases separating them. CDR3 bases: TGCGCCAGCAGCCAGGAACCAGGAAATTCGAACACCGGGGAGCTGTTTTTT. It is translated as CASSQEPGNSNTGELFF.